Listed here is a single TCR beta chain. This entry belongs to a study of shared clonotypes between healthy human individuals. Data came from immunoSEQ multiplex PCR; TCRdb stores just in-frame clones and leaves some out. The sample yields approximately 1.4 million clones, 95% to 99% seen once. In germline, CDR1 is SNHLY, CDR2 FYNNEI. This CDR3 has 15 residues. V shed 8 bases and J 6 bases; nucleotides not matched to a gene: 8. CD45RA-negative memory and CD45RA+ naive subsets were split from the CD4+ cells. V usage is TRBV2 and J usage is TRBJ2-2, with 11 bases aligning to TRBD2. The source material was naive CD4+ T cells sorted from blood. Subset specified: CD45RA+ positively selected. This clonotype was sampled from a man aged 25 to 40 in good health. For the CDR3, the DNA is TGTGCCAGCTCCTACCTACTAGCGGGAGCCGGGGAGCTGTTTTTT. It is translated as CASSYLLAGAGELFF.